The clone carrying this T cell receptor beta chain has at least ten counts. Its specificity is unknown. V was pared by 1 base and J by 5 bases, with 11 bases between. This CDR3 spans 14 amino acids. Germline CDR1 reads MGHRA; CDR2 reads YSYEKL. The sample is drawn from a study of breast tumors, draining lymph nodes, adjacent tissues. Breast cancer patients provided tissue from their axillary draining lymph nodes. One entry per CDR3 protein results from TCRdb running MiXCR on the multiplex PCR reads. Of 80,000 to 130,000 distinct CDR3 sequences listed, 21% are singletons. The study, taken as a whole, reports: Tumors had less TCR diversity than lymph nodes, more than nontumor tissue. Luminal-like breast cancer showed significantly greater tumor-nontumor repertoire similarity than basal-like breast cancer did. Tumor T cell lymph node origin was a supported hypothesis, not proven. Data fit most tumor T cells coming from lymph node, expanding in tumor.

The V call is TRBV4-1, the J call TRBJ2-5; possibly TRBD1 for D (6 bases). This TCR was recovered from a female donor with breast cancer. Some clones in this sample may be carry-over from other donors' samples. Sequencing was done on a sample of axillary lymph node tissue. CDR3: CASSQGMGAETQYF. The CDR3 nucleotides read TGCGCCAGCAGCCAAGGGATGGGGGCCGAGACCCAGTACTTC.